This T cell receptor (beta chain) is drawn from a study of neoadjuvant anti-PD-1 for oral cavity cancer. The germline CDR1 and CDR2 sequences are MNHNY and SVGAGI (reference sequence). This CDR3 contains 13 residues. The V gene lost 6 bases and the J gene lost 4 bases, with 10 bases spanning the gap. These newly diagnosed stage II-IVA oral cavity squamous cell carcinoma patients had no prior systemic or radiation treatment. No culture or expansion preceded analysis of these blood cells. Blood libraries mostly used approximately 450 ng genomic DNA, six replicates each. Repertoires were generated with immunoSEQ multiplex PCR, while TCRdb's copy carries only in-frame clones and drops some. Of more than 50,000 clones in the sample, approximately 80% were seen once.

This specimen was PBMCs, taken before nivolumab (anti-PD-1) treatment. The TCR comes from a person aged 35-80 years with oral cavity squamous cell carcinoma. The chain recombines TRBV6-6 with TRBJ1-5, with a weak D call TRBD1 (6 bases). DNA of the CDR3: TGTGCCAGCAGAGAGACAGGAAATCAGCCCCAGCATTTT. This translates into CASRETGNQPQHF.